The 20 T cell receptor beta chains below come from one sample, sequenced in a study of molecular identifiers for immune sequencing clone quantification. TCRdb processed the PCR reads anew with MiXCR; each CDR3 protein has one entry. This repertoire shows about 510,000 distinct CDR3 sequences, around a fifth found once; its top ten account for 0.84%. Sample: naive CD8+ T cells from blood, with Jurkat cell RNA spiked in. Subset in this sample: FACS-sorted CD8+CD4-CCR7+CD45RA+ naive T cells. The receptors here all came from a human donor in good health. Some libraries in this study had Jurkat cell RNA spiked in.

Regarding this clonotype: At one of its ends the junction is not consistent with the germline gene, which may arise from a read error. CDR3 coding DNA: TGTGCCAGCAGTATAACAGGGGCGATCCAAGAGACCCAGTACTTC. The encoded protein is CASSITGAIQETQYF. This chain connects TRBV19 to TRBJ2-5, with 7 bases matching TRBD1. The CDR3 has 15 amino acids. Germline V gene lookup returns CDR1 LNHDA and CDR2 SQIVND (reference sequence).

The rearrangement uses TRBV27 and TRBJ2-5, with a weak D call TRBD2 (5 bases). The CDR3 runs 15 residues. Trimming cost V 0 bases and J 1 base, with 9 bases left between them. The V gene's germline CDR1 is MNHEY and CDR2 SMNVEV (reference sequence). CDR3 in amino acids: CASSLSAGIQETQYF. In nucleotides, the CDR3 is TGTGCCAGCAGTTTATCGGCCGGGATCCAAGAGACCCAGTACTTC.

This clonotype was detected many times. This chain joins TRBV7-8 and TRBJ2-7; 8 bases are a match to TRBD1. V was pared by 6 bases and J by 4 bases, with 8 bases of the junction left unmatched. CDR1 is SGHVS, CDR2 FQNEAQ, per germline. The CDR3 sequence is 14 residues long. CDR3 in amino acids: CASRPGTGEYEQYF. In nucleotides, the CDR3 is TGTGCCAGCAGGCCCGGGACAGGCGAATACGAGCAGTACTTC.

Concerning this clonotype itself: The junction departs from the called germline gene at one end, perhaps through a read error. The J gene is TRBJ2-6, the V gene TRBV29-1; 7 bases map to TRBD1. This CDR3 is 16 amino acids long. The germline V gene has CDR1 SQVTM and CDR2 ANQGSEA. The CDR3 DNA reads TGCAGCGTCCTGACAGCGACAGGGTCTGGGGCCAACGTCCCGACTTTC. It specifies CSVLTATGSGANVPTF. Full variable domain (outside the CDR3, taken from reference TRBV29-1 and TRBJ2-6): SAVISQKPSRDICQRGTSLTIQCQVDSQVTMMFWYRQQPGQSLTLIATANQGSEATYESGFVIDKFPISRPNLTFSTLTVSNMSPEDSSIYLCSVLTATGSGANVPTFGAGSRLTVL.

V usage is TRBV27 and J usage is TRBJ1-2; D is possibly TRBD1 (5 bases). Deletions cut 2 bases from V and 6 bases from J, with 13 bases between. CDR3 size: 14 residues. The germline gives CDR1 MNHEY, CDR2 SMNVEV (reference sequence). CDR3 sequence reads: CASSLNNMGHGYTF. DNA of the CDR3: TGTGCCAGCAGTTTAAATAATATGGGGCATGGCTACACCTTC.

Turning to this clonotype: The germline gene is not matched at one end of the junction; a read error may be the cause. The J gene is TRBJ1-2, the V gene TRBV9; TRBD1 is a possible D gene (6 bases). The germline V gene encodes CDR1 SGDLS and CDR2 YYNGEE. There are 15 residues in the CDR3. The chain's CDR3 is CASSESRTETYVYTF. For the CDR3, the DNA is TGTGCCAGCAGCGAATCAAGGACAGAGACCTATGTCTACACCTTC.

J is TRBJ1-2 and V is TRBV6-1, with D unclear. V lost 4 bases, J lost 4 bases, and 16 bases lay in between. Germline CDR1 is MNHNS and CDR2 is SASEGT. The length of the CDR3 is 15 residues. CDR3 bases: TGTGCCAGCAGTGGAACAACCAAATGGGGCTATGGCTACACCTTC. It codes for CASSGTTKWGYGYTF.

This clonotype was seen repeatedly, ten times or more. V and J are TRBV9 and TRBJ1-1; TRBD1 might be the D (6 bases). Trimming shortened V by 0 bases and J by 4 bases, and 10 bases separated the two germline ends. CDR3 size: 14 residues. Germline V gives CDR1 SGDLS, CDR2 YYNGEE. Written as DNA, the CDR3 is TGTGCCAGCAGCGTAGATACAGGGCGCACTGAAGCTTTCTTT. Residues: CASSVDTGRTEAFF.

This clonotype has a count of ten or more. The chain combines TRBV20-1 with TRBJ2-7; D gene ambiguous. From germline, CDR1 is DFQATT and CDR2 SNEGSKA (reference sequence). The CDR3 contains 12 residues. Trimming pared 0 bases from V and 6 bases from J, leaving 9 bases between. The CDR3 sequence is CSAREISFEQYF. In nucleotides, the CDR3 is TGCAGTGCTAGAGAGATAAGTTTCGAGCAGTACTTC.

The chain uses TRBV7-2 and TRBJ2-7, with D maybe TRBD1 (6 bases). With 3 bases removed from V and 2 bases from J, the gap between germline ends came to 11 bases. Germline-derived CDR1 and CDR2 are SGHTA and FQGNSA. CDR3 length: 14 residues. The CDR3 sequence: CASSFMDSPYEQYF. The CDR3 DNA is TGTGCCAGCAGCTTCATGGACAGTCCCTACGAGCAGTACTTC. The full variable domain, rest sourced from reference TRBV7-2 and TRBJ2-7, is GAGVSQSPSNKVTEKGKDVELRCDPISGHTALYWYRQSLGQGLEFLIYFQGNSAPDKSGLPSDRFSAERTGGSVSTLTIQRTQQEDSAVYLCASSFMDSPYEQYFGPGTRLTVT.

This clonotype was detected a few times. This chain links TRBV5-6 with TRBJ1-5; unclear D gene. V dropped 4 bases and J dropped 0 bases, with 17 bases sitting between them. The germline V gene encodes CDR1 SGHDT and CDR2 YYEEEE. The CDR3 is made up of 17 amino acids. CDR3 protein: CASSLFHFGFSNQPQHF. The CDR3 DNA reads TGTGCCAGCAGCCTATTTCACTTCGGGTTTAGCAATCAGCCCCAGCATTTT.

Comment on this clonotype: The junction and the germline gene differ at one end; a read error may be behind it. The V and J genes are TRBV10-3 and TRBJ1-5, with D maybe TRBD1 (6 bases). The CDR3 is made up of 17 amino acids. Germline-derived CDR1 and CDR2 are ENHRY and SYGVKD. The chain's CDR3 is CAISESGGVWDNQPQHF. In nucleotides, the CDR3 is TGTGCCATCAGTGAGTCGGGGGGGGTCTGGGACAATCAGCCCCAGCATTTC.

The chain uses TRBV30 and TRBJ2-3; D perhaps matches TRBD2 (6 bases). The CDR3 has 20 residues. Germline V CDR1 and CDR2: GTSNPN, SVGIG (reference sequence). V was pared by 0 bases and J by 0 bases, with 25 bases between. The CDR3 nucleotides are TGTGCCTGGAGTGTACGTCGATGGGGACTCGAAATTTCTAGCACAGATACGCAGTATTTT. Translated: CAWSVRRWGLEISSTDTQYF.

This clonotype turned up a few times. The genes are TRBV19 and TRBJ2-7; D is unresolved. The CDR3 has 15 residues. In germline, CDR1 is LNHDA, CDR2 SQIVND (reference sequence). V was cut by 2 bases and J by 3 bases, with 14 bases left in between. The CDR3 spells CASSISAGSIYEQYF. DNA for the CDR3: TGTGCCAGTAGTATATCGGCAGGATCTATCTACGAGCAGTACTTC.

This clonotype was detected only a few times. The CDR3, as DNA: TGTGCCAGTAGTATCGATCCGGGCCCGAGGGATGAGCAGTTCTTC. Amino acids: CASSIDPGPRDEQFF. The V call is TRBV19, the J call TRBJ2-1; TRBD2 might be the D (5 bases). This CDR3 has 15 residues. Germline CDR1 and CDR2: LNHDA and SQIVND (reference sequence). V lost 3 bases and J 8 bases, leaving 17 bases between the germline ends.

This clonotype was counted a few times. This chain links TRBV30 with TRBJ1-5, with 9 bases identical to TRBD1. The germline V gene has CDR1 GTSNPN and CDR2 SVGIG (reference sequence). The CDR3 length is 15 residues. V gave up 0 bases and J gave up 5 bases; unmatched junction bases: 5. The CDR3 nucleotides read TGTGCCTGGAGTGTACCGGGACAGGGCCATCAGCCCCAGCATTTT. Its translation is CAWSVPGQGHQPQHF.

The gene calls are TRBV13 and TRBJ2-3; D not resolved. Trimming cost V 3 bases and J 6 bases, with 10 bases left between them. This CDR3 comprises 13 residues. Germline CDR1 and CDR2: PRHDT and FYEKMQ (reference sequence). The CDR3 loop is CASSLPGFDTQYF. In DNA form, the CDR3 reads TGTGCCAGCAGCTTGCCTGGCTTTGATACGCAGTATTTT.

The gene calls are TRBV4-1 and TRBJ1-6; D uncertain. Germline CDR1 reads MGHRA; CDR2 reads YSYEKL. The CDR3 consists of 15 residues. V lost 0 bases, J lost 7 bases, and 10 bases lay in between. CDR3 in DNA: TGCGCCAGCAGCCAAGAGGTGGGAGGCAATTCACCCCTCCACTTT. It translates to CASSQEVGGNSPLHF.

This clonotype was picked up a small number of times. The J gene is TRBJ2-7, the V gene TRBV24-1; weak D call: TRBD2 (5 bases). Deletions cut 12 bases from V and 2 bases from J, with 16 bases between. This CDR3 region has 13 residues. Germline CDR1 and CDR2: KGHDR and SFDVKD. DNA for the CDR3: TGTGCCCTACCCCGGAGGTTGCCCTACGAGCAGTACTTC. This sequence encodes CALPRRLPYEQYF.

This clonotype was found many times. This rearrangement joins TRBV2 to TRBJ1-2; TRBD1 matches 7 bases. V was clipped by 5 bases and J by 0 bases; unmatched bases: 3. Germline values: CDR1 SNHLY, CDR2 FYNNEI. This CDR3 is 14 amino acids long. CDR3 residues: CASSSGQANYGYTF. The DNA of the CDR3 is TGTGCCAGCAGTTCTGGACAGGCTAACTATGGCTACACCTTC.